The 15 T cell receptor beta chains listed next were all sequenced from one sample in a study of tumor-infiltrating lymphocytes in primary liver carcinoma. TCR beta cDNA came from approximately 540 ng total RNA, primed with a constant-region primer. What produced the TCR beta libraries was three nested multiplex PCR rounds using slightly modified ARM-PCR. Running approximately 10 cycles apiece, the first two PCR rounds relied on TRBV1-TRBV30 forward primers together with a C-beta reverse primer. TCRdb redid the calling of the multiplex PCR reads with MiXCR, one entry per CDR3 protein. This table holds more than 40,000 distinct CDR3 sequences, 70% to 85% found once. The roughly 19-32 mg bulk tissue piece was not sorted before simultaneous RNA and DNA extraction. The sequenced material came from liver tumor tissue from sampling region 5. Noted subset: tumor region T5, tumor centre. All receptors come from a man between 35 and 55 years old with primary liver carcinoma and hepatitis B virus infection.

Comments on this clonotype: A read error may explain this, as a much larger clone is one base away. Lacking the conserved final phenylalanine or tryptophan, this CDR3 likely reflects a read error. The chain has TRBV5-1 and TRBJ2-2; TRBD1 matches 7 bases. V gave up 2 bases and J gave up 4 bases; unmatched junction bases: 5. The CDR3 runs to 15 residues. Germline CDR1 reads SGHRS; CDR2 reads YFSETQ. The DNA of the CDR3 is TGCGCCAGCAGCTTTAAAGCAGGGGGCACCGGGGAGCTGTTTATT. This gives the protein CASSFKAGGTGELFI.

To note about this clonotype: One junction end does not reproduce the germline sequence, and a read error may be involved. The chain combines TRBV10-3 with TRBJ2-5; D is perhaps TRBD2 (6 bases). The CDR3 covers 12 residues. Germline V gives CDR1 ENHRY, CDR2 SYGVKD. The CDR3 loop is CVIGERVETQCF. Here the CDR3 DNA reads TGTGTCATCGGTGAGCGGGTGGAGACCCAGTGCTTC.

This chain links TRBV28 with TRBJ2-7; the match to TRBD1 covers 8 bases. Germline V gene lookup returns CDR1 MDHEN and CDR2 SYDVKM. The V and J ends lost 5 bases and 4 bases, in that order; junction bases with no gene match: 10. CDR3 length equals 15 residues. CDR3 coding DNA: TGTGCCAGCAGTCCCGACCTGGGACAGGCTTACGAGCAGTACTTC. Amino acid sequence: CASSPDLGQAYEQYF.

With regard to this clonotype: At one of its ends the junction is not consistent with the germline gene, which may arise from a read error. The chain employs TRBV4-2 and TRBJ2-5; no clear D gene. Germline lookup yields CDR1 LGHNA and CDR2 YNFKEQ. This CDR3 region has 14 residues. Here the CDR3 reads CASSPAADQEAQHF. In DNA, the CDR3 is TGTGCCAGCAGCCCGGCGGCAGACCAAGAGGCCCAGCACTTC.

The chain joins TRBV12-3 or TRBV12-4 to TRBJ2-2; the D gene is possibly TRBD1 (6 bases). The length of the CDR3 is 15 residues. Trimming shortened V by 8 bases and J by 4 bases, and 17 bases separated the two germline ends. CDR3 sequence (DNA): TGTGCCAGCGATTTAAGGGACACTTTCACCGGGGAGCTGTTTTTT. Its translation is CASDLRDTFTGELFF.

V is TRBV6-5 and J is TRBJ2-5; TRBD1 agrees at 7 bases. Germline values: CDR1 MNHEY, CDR2 SVGAGI. V was pared by 5 bases and J by 7 bases, with 7 bases of the junction left unmatched. This CDR3 contains 13 residues. The CDR3 reads CASSPTGRWTQYF. CDR3 sequence (DNA): TGTGCCAGCAGTCCGACAGGGAGATGGACCCAGTACTTC.

This clonotype was seen at least ten times. V usage is TRBV7-9 and J usage is TRBJ2-2, with D perhaps matching TRBD1 or TRBD2 (6 bases each). The V gene lost 5 bases and the J gene lost 5 bases, with 9 bases spanning the gap. CDR3 size: 13 residues. CDR1 SEHNR and CDR2 FQNEAQ come from the germline V gene (reference sequence). CDR3 loop: CASSQGGTGELFF. CDR3 nucleotide sequence: TGTGCCAGCAGCCAAGGGGGGACCGGGGAGCTGTTTTTT. Full variable domain (remainder filled in from reference TRBV7-9 and TRBJ2-2): DTGVSQNPRHKITKRGQNVTFRCDPISEHNRLYWYRQTLGQGPEFLTYFQNEAQLEKSRLLSDRFSAERPKGSFSTLEIQRTEQGDSAMYLCASSQGGTGELFFGEGSRLTVL.

The chain carries TRBV27 and TRBJ2-5; D unclear. The CDR3 runs 13 residues. Looked up from germline, CDR1 is MNHEY and CDR2 is SMNVEV (reference sequence). V lost 4 bases to trimming and J lost 1 base, with 7 bases between them. As DNA, the CDR3 is TGTGCCAGCAGTTGGGCGACCCAAGAGACCCAGTACTTC. Amino acids: CASSWATQETQYF.

As to this clonotype: The CDR3 end shows no conserved phenylalanine or tryptophan, and so a read error is likely. The genes are TRBV6-6 and TRBJ2-1; D assignment may be TRBD1 or TRBD2 (5 bases each). Germline V gene data show CDR1 as MNHNY and CDR2 as SVGAGI (reference sequence). Between the trimmed V and J ends, which lost 4 bases and 5 bases, there was a span of 18 bases. This CDR3 is 16 amino acids long. As DNA, the CDR3 is TGTGCCAGCAGTTTACTTAAGGGGACCGAGGACAATGAGCAGTTCCTC. This encodes CASSLLKGTEDNEQFL.

The CDR3 coding sequence is TGTGCCAGCCTACTCGACTCCAGCTCCTACGAGCAGTACTTC. It codes for CASLLDSSSYEQYF. The rearrangement links TRBV12-3 or TRBV12-4 to TRBJ2-7; D uncertain. V lost 8 bases, J lost 0 bases, and 14 bases lay in between. This CDR3 region has 14 residues.

This clonotype showed up just once. At one of its ends the junction is not consistent with the germline gene, which may arise from a read error. The chain employs TRBV12-3 or TRBV12-4 and TRBJ2-1; 9 bases match TRBD2. The CDR3 contains 13 residues. This chain's CDR3 is CASIPTSGNEQFF. In nucleotides, the CDR3 is TGTGCCAGCATCCCGACTAGCGGAAATGAACAGTTCTTC.

This clonotype was observed many times. This sequence joins TRBV21-1 and TRBJ1-2; TRBD1 reflects the table's D call only, with no check against the DNA. TRBV21-1 is described as a pseudogene. This CDR3 contains 16 residues. The CDR3 loop is CASSTTGDRGYYGYTF. The CDR3, as DNA: TGTGCCAGCAGCACCACGGGCGACAGGGGATACTATGGCTACACCTTC.

As to this clonotype: The junction and the germline gene differ at one end; a read error may be behind it. The chain employs TRBV4-2 and TRBJ2-7; 13 bases fit TRBD2. The CDR3 runs 17 residues. Germline loops: CDR1 LGHNA, CDR2 YNFKEQ. CDR3 nucleotides: TGTGGCACTACCGGACTAGCGGGAGTTTATAAGTCCTACGAACAGTACTTC. As protein: CGTTGLAGVYKSYEQYF.

The rearrangement joins TRBV28 to TRBJ2-2; unclear D gene. Trimming shortened V by 4 bases and J by 5 bases, and 17 bases separated the two germline ends. Germline CDR1 MDHEN, CDR2 SYDVKM. The CDR3 sequence is 16 residues long. CDR3 region: CASSSPSGEGTGELFF. As DNA, the CDR3 is TGTGCCAGCAGTTCCCCTAGTGGGGAAGGGACCGGGGAGCTGTTTTTT.

This clonotype has only a few counts. An end of the junction does not agree with germline; a read error may underlie this. The chain links TRBV6-5 to TRBJ2-1; 7 bases align to TRBD2. CDR1 and CDR2 from the germline V gene are MNHEY and SVGAGI. The CDR3 consists of 14 residues. CDR3 protein: CASSYSSSGNEQLF. The CDR3 DNA is TGTGCCAGCAGTTACTCGTCTAGCGGCAATGAGCAGCTCTTT.